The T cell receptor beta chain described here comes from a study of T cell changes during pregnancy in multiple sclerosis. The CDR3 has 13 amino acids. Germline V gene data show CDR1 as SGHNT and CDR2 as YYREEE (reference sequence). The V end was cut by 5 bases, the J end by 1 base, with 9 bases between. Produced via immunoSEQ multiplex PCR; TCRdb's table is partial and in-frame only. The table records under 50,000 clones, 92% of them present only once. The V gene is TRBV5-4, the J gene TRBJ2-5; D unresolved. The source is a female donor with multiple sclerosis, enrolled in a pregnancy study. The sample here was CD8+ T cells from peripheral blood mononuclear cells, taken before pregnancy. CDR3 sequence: CASRESVQETQYF. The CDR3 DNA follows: TGTGCCAGCAGGGAGTCAGTCCAAGAGACCCAGTACTTC.